This is a list of T cell receptor beta chains from one sample in a study of long-term antiretroviral therapy in people with HIV. Clones were sequenced by immunoSEQ multiplex PCR, and TCRdb holds only the in-frame ones, with some missing. The sample holds tens of thousands of clones; roughly 87% are singletons and the top ten take approximately 6.2%. This specimen was unsorted PBMCs, taken 1 year after starting antiretroviral therapy. Source of these receptors: a man aged 18 to 35 with HIV. The CDR3 runs from the conserved cysteine through the conserved F or W. The D gene is left open where the match is weak. Only part of the rows carry a size: once, few, many, or a class if the clone is expanded.

>TRBV9|TRBJ2-3|few|-
CASSVGASWTDTQYF
TGTGCCAGCAGCGTAGGTGCGTCGTGGACAGATACGCAGTATTTT
>TRBV10-3|TRBJ2-7|-|-
CAISERRGREEQYF
TGTGCCATCAGTGAGAGGAGGGGCCGGGAAGAGCAGTACTTC
>TRBV6-1|TRBJ1-2|-|-
CASRPRAVGGYGYTF
TGTGCCAGCAGACCCAGGGCGGTAGGGGGCTATGGCTACACCTTC
>TRBV15|TRBJ2-3|-|TRBD2
CATSRDPSWTSGDTQYF
TGTGCCACCAGCAGAGATCCGTCCTGGACTAGCGGAGATACGCAGTATTTT
>TRBV19|TRBJ1-5|-|-
CASTPFRERNQPQHF
TGTGCCAGTACTCCCTTCAGGGAGCGCAATCAGCCCCAGCATTTT
>TRBV28|TRBJ2-2|-|TRBD2
CASRFATSGREEGTGELFF
TGTGCCAGCAGATTTGCGACTAGCGGGAGGGAGGAAGGCACCGGGGAGCTGTTTTTT
>TRBV28|TRBJ1-5|few|-
CASSLGGSRHQPQHF
TGTGCCAGCAGTCTGGGGGGGTCGAGACATCAGCCCCAGCATTTT
>TRBV19|TRBJ1-1|-|-
CASTPMRAENTEAFF
TGTGCCAGTACCCCCATGCGGGCTGAGAACACTGAAGCTTTCTTT
>TRBV6-5|TRBJ2-1|-|-
CASSRPGNEQFF
TGTGCCAGCAGTCGCCCTGGGAATGAGCAGTTCTTC
>TRBV5-4|TRBJ2-7|-|TRBD1
CASSFRGRTYEQYF
TGTGCCAGCAGCTTCAGGGGGCGCACTTACGAGCAGTACTTC
>TRBV7-9|TRBJ2-2|few|-
CASSPLTGELFF
TGTGCCAGCAGCCCGTTAACCGGGGAGCTGTTTTTT
>TRBV11-1|TRBJ2-7|once|-
CASSLETTYEQYF
TGTGCCAGCAGCTTAGAGACAACCTACGAGCAGTACTTC
>TRBV5-1|TRBJ2-3|-|TRBD2
CASSLASGGADTQYF
TGCGCCAGCAGCTTGGCTAGCGGGGGTGCAGATACGCAGTATTTT
>TRBV11-3|TRBJ2-7|-|-
CASSLDQGREQYF
TGTGCCAGCAGCTTAGATCAGGGACGAGAGCAGTACTTC
>TRBV5-1|TRBJ1-1|-|-
CASSLNGPPPNTEAFF
TGCGCCAGCAGCTTGAACGGGCCTCCACCGAACACTGAAGCTTTCTTT
>TRBV5-6|TRBJ1-1|-|-
CASSSFPGNTEAFF
TGTGCCAGCAGCTCTTTCCCAGGGAACACTGAAGCTTTCTTT
>TRBV9|TRBJ2-3|-|TRBD2
CASSGPGGKTDTQYF
TGTGCCAGCAGCGGCCCGGGAGGAAAAACAGATACGCAGTATTTT
>TRBV27|TRBJ1-5|few|-
CASSFSSNQPQHF
TGTGCCAGCAGTTTTAGTAGCAATCAGCCCCAGCATTTT
>TRBV11-2|TRBJ1-3|once|TRBD1
CASGTTGDLSGNTIYF
TGTGCCAGCGGGACGACAGGGGATTTATCTGGAAACACCATATATTTT
>TRBV7-2|TRBJ2-7|-|-
CASSLVVTRASIIYEQYF
TGTGCCAGCAGCTTAGTTGTGACTCGCGCCAGTATAATCTACGAGCAGTACTTC